This T cell receptor beta chain appears in the sequencing data of a study of blood T cell repertoires in COVID-19. As for the study in general: From the United States, Italy and Spain came samples of acute and convalescent COVID-19. Sample material is recorded as cDNA or gDNA derived from T cells, B-cell-depleted T cells, or PBMCs.

The Seattle site enrolled patients during active infection and followed them longitudinally. How the authors handled the data: The authors estimated nucleated cell counts from reference gene primer amplification. Clones were sequenced by immunoSEQ multiplex PCR, and TCRdb holds only the in-frame ones, with some missing. V, J and clone size were drawn from that table, and D and trimming were deduced from the DNA. The table records around 430,000 clones, about 87% of them present only once. Germline lookup yields CDR1 GTSNPN and CDR2 SVGIG (reference sequence). The CDR3 is made up of 13 amino acids. V dropped 4 bases and J dropped 3; count of bases not matched to a gene: 3.

This chain joins TRBV30 and TRBJ1-5; 7 bases fit TRBD1. The sequenced sample was peripheral blood. The receptor comes from a woman aged 45-65 years with COVID-19, enrolled during active disease. The DNA for the CDR3 is TGTGCCTGGAAAACAGGGGACAATCAGCCCCAGCATTTT. This gives the protein CAWKTGDNQPQHF. The variable domain in full, with the rest retrieved from reference TRBV30 and TRBJ1-5, is SQTIHQWPATLVQPVGSPLSLECTVEGTSNPNLYWYRQAAGRGLQLLFYSVGIGQISSEVPQNLSASRPQDRQFILSSKKLLLSDSGFYLCAWKTGDNQPQHFGDGTRLSIL.